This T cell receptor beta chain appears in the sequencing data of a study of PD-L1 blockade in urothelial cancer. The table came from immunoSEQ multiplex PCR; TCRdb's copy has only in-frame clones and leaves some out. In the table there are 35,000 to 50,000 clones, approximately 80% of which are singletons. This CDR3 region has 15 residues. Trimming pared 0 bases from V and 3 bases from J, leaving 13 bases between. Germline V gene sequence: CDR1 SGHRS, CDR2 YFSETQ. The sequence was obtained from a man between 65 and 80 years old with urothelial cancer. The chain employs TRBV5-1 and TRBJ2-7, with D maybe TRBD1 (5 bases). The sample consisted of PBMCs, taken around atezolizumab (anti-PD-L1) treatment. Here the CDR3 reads CASSLEGRGVYEQYF. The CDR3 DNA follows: TGCGCCAGCAGCTTGGAGGGGCGCGGAGTCTACGAGCAGTACTTC. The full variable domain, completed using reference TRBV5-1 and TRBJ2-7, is KAGVTQTPRYLIKTRGQQVTLSCSPISGHRSVSWYQQTPGQGLQFLFEYFSETQRNKGNFPGRFSGRQFSNSRSEMNVSTLELGDSALYLCASSLEGRGVYEQYFGPGTRLTVT.